This passage covers 28 T cell receptor beta chains from one sample sequenced in a study of TIL therapy for anti-PD-1-resistant metastatic lung cancer. The libraries were made with immunoSEQ v3. The repertoire was sequenced with immunoSEQ multiplex PCR; TCRdb's copy has only in-frame clones and lacks some. The sample records around 55,000 clones, more than 80% being singletons. Time point indicated: pre-treatment sample, taken before nivolumab and TIL therapy. Specimen: blood, collected at baseline. The receptors originated from a person between 30 and 80 years old with non-small cell lung cancer.

This clone appeared a few times. The V call is TRBV9, the J call TRBJ2-3; D remains unclear. CDR1 SGDLS and CDR2 YYNGEE come from the germline V gene. V shed 4 bases and J shed 2 bases, with 11 bases lying between them. The CDR3 length is 14 residues. Here the CDR3 DNA reads TGTGCCAGCAGCACGAGGACCTACACAGATACGCAGTATTTT. Translation: CASSTRTYTDTQYF. Filled out from reference TRBV9 and TRBJ2-3, the complete variable domain reads DSGVTQTPKHLITATGQRVTLRCSPRSGDLSVYWYQQSLDQGLQFLIQYYNGEERAKGNILERFSAQQFPDLHSELNLSSLELGDSALYFCASSTRTYTDTQYFGPGTRLTVL.

The chain links TRBV7-6 to TRBJ2-7; 9 bases match TRBD2. The germline V gene encodes CDR1 SGHVS and CDR2 FNYEAQ. The CDR3 covers 17 residues. V was clipped by 4 bases and J by 9 bases; unmatched bases: 19. The CDR3 loop is CASSSSPTSGNIRGQYF. The CDR3 DNA reads TGTGCCAGCAGCTCCTCTCCGACTAGCGGAAATATACGAGGGCAGTACTTC.

This sequence joins TRBV18 and TRBJ2-5; 7 nucleotides align to TRBD1. Germline values: CDR1 KGHSH, CDR2 LQKENI. The CDR3 is made up of 14 amino acids. V shed 3 bases, J shed 5 bases, and the junction held 6 bases outside the gene matches. The DNA of the CDR3 is TGTGCCAGCTCACCGGCGACAGGGCCCGAGACCCAGTACTTC. It codes for CASSPATGPETQYF. Drawing the rest from reference TRBV18 and TRBJ2-5, the complete variable domain is NAGVMQNPRHLVRRRGQEARLRCSPMKGHSHVYWYRQLPEEGLKFMVYLQKENIIDESGMPKERFSAEFPKEGPSILRIQQVVRGDSAAYFCASSPATGPETQYFGPGTRLLVL.

The V gene is TRBV28, the J gene TRBJ2-3; D may be TRBD2 (6 bases). Deletions cut 5 bases from V and 3 bases from J, with 18 bases between. This CDR3 comprises 16 residues. CDR1 is MDHEN and CDR2 is SYDVKM in the germline V gene. In nucleotides, the CDR3 is TGTGCCAGCAGTGGAGGGGTCCTAGCTCGAACAGATACGCAGTATTTT. Translation gives CASSGGVLARTDTQYF.

This clone has a handful of counts. J is TRBJ2-2 and V is TRBV4-3; a weak D match, TRBD1 (5 bases). The germline V gene has CDR1 LGHNA and CDR2 YSLEER. V lost 1 base and J lost 7, with 13 bases in between. The CDR3 extends over 15 amino acids. The CDR3 reads CASSQARVMIGELFF. CDR3 sequence (DNA): TGCGCCAGCAGCCAAGCCAGGGTCATGATCGGGGAGCTGTTTTTT.

This chain joins TRBV29-1 and TRBJ2-2, with 11 bases lining up with TRBD2. The CDR3 contains 16 residues. Germline trimming cut 7 bases from V and 4 bases from J; bases unmatched to any gene: 11. CDR1 SQVTM and CDR2 ANQGSEA come from the germline V gene. CDR3 DNA: TGCAGCGCTCGGGAGATTAGCGGGAGGGGCACCGGGGAGCTGTTTTTT. Protein product: CSAREISGRGTGELFF.

This clone showed up just a few times. J is TRBJ1-1 and V is TRBV5-1; a possible D gene is TRBD1 (5 bases). Trimming took off 2 bases at V and 1 base at J, with 9 bases between the two ends. CDR1 is SGHRS, CDR2 YFSETQ, per germline. There are 14 residues in the CDR3. CDR3 in DNA: TGCGCCAGCAGCTTTGGACACGGGAACACTGAAGCTTTCTTT. Translating it yields CASSFGHGNTEAFF. Drawing the rest from reference TRBV5-1 and TRBJ1-1, the complete variable domain is KAGVTQTPRYLIKTRGQQVTLSCSPISGHRSVSWYQQTPGQGLQFLFEYFSETQRNKGNFPGRFSGRQFSNSRSEMNVSTLELGDSALYLCASSFGHGNTEAFFGQGTRLTVV.

This chain links TRBV29-1 with TRBJ1-2; D gene uncertain. The CDR3 is 15 residues long. Germline assignment: CDR1 SQVTM and CDR2 ANQGSEA. V was cut by 0 bases and J by 4 bases, with 15 bases left in between. Written as DNA, the CDR3 is TGCAGCGTTGAAGATCCTGCGACGGGCGGCTATGGCTACACCTTC. As protein: CSVEDPATGGYGYTF.

The CDR3 DNA is TGTGCCAGCAGCTTAGCGCAAGGGAGGGGGCTAGGACGCGAGCAGTACTTC. Its protein is CASSLAQGRGLGREQYF. The rearrangement links TRBV7-2 to TRBJ2-7; D tentatively reads TRBD1 or TRBD2 (7 bases each). The CDR3 runs to 17 residues. Trimming took off 0 bases at V and 6 bases at J, with 21 bases between the two ends. Per the germline V gene, CDR1 is SGHTA and CDR2 is FQGNSA.

The DNA for the CDR3 is TGCGCCAGCGCTCAAGAGGCCACGGGCGGGGCCAACGTCCTGACTTTC. Translated, it gives CASAQEATGGANVLTF. The rearrangement joins TRBV4-3 to TRBJ2-6; no reliable D call. Germline assignment: CDR1 LGHNA and CDR2 YSLEER. The V gene lost 8 bases and the J gene lost 4 bases, with 18 bases spanning the gap. This CDR3 has 16 amino acids.

This clone was counted a single time. The CDR3 DNA is TGTGCCAGCAGCCAAATGACGGGGTCACCCCTCCACTTT. It encodes CASSQMTGSPLHF. This chain joins TRBV9 and TRBJ1-6; D unresolved. CDR1 and CDR2 from the germline V gene are SGDLS and YYNGEE. The CDR3 loop spans 13 amino acids. Between the trimmed V and J ends, which lost 4 bases and 10 bases, there was a span of 12 bases.

V and J are TRBV27 and TRBJ2-7, with 7 bases lining up with TRBD1. The CDR3 covers 13 residues. Germline CDR1 is MNHEY and CDR2 is SMNVEV (reference sequence). Trimming removed 6 bases from V and 3 bases from J; junction bases left unmatched: 5. For the CDR3, the DNA is TGTGCCAGCAGCGCACGGACAGGCTACGAGCAGTACTTC. This encodes CASSARTGYEQYF.

V is TRBV28 and J is TRBJ2-2; D is perhaps TRBD2 (7 bases). The CDR3 is made up of 15 amino acids. V lost 6 bases and J 0 bases, leaving 11 bases between the germline ends. Per germline, CDR1 MDHEN and CDR2 SYDVKM. The CDR3 DNA reads TGTGCCAGCAGGGGAGGGGGGACGAACACCGGGGAGCTGTTTTTT. It yields the protein CASRGGGTNTGELFF.

The chain couples TRBV7-2 to TRBJ2-5; 10 bases are a match to TRBD2. CDR3 length equals 17 residues. Germline CDR1 SGHTA, CDR2 FQGNSA. V lost 5 bases, J lost 2 bases, and 11 bases stayed unmatched. The CDR3 DNA reads TGTGCCAGCAGCACTCGAACGGGACTAGCGTTTCAAGAGACCCAGTACTTC. Amino acids: CASSTRTGLAFQETQYF.

This chain links TRBV4-3 with TRBJ1-1; D gene unclear. The CDR3 totals 13 residues. Germline V gene data show CDR1 as LGHNA and CDR2 as YSLEER. V lost 1 base, J lost 1 base, and 4 bases lay in between. The CDR3 is CASSQGKNTEAFF. CDR3 nucleotide sequence: TGCGCCAGCAGCCAAGGAAAGAACACTGAAGCTTTCTTT.

This chain joins TRBV23-1 and TRBJ1-4; D is possibly TRBD1 (6 bases). TRBV23-1 is filed as an ORF, its function uncertain. V was shortened by 1 base and J by 7 bases, with 13 bases between the two germline ends. CDR3 size: 15 residues. The CDR3 region has the DNA TGCGCCAGCAGTCAATTCCAGGGGAAGAGTGAAAAACTGTTTTTT. This gives the protein CASSQFQGKSEKLFF.

The rearrangement links TRBV7-9 to TRBJ2-5; TRBD2 aligns across 11 bases. J lost 7 bases, V lost 4 bases, and 5 bases had no gene match. The CDR3 length is 14 residues. The germline gives CDR1 SEHNR, CDR2 FQNEAQ (reference sequence). CDR3 in DNA: TGTGCCAGCAGCTCAACTAGCGGGAGAGGGACCCAGTACTTC. This translates into CASSSTSGRGTQYF.

The rearrangement links TRBV19 to TRBJ2-1, with TRBD1 matching over 11 bases. This CDR3 contains 16 residues. CDR1 LNHDA and CDR2 SQIVND come from the germline V gene (reference sequence). After removal of 8 bases from V and 9 bases from J, the junction contained 15 bases not matched to a gene. The chain's CDR3 is CASRPRGTGGEGEQFF. The CDR3 DNA reads as TGTGCCAGTCGCCCCCGGGGGACAGGGGGGGAGGGTGAGCAGTTCTTC.

The genes are TRBV10-3 and TRBJ2-1, with 13 positions matching TRBD2. Trimming cost V 4 bases and J 1 base; bases outside gene matches: 4. There are 17 residues in the CDR3. The germline gives CDR1 ENHRY, CDR2 SYGVKD. The chain's CDR3 is CAISGTSGSWSYNEQFF. The DNA of the CDR3 is TGTGCCATCAGTGGGACTAGCGGGAGTTGGTCCTACAATGAGCAGTTCTTC.

The chain is built from TRBV28 and TRBJ1-2; D not certain. Germline CDR1 reads MDHEN; CDR2 reads SYDVKM. The CDR3 consists of 14 residues. Trimming shortened V by 5 bases and J by 2 bases, and 12 bases separated the two germline ends. CDR3 sequence reads: CASSTHSTNYGYTF. The CDR3 DNA reads TGTGCCAGCAGTACCCACAGCACAAACTATGGCTACACCTTC.

The rearrangement uses TRBV3-1 (or the pseudogene TRBV3-2) and TRBJ1-4, with a tentative D call TRBD1 (5 bases). Germline assignment: CDR1 LGHDT and CDR2 YNNKEL (reference sequence). Trimming took off 1 base at V and 2 bases at J, with 5 bases between the two ends. The CDR3 covers 14 residues. In DNA form, the CDR3 reads TGTGCCAGCAGCCAAGGACAGACTAATGAAAAACTGTTTTTT. Protein: CASSQGQTNEKLFF.

The CDR3 sequence: CASSLPGQETQYF. CDR3 nucleotides: TGTGCCAGCAGTTTGCCGGGCCAAGAGACCCAGTACTTC. The chain recombines TRBV5-4 with TRBJ2-5; D is undetermined. CDR1 and CDR2 from the germline V gene are SGHNT and YYREEE (reference sequence). The CDR3 runs to 13 residues. V was cut by 5 bases and J by 1 base, with 9 bases left in between.

This clone was observed once. J is TRBJ2-5 and V is TRBV5-5, with 9 bases aligning to TRBD2. CDR3 length: 17 residues. J lost 4 bases, V lost 2 bases, and 12 bases had no gene match. Germline values: CDR1 SGHKS, CDR2 YYEKEE (reference sequence). The CDR3, as DNA: TGTGCCAGCAGCTTCGCAGCGGGAGGTGGTTCTGGAGAGACCCAGTACTTC. It codes for CASSFAAGGGSGETQYF.

The chain combines TRBV18 with TRBJ2-3; the D is unclear. The CDR3 has 13 amino acids. CDR1 KGHSH and CDR2 LQKENI come from the germline V gene. V was trimmed by 1 base and J by 4 bases, leaving 6 bases between them. The CDR3 region has the DNA TGTGCCAGCTCACCACAGGAAGCAGATACGCAGTATTTT. It codes for CASSPQEADTQYF.

This clone was counted once. Other DNA sequences of this sample code for an identical CDR3. The rearrangement joins TRBV9 to TRBJ2-5; D gene unclear. Between the trimmed V and J ends, which lost 0 bases and 4 bases, there was a span of 1 base. This CDR3 is built from 11 residues. Germline lookup yields CDR1 SGDLS and CDR2 YYNGEE. CDR3 DNA sequence: TGTGCCAGCAGCGTAGCAGAGACCCAGTACTTC. It yields the protein CASSVAETQYF.

The chain is built from TRBV28 and TRBJ1-1; the D gene is possibly TRBD1 (5 bases). CDR1 and CDR2 from the germline V gene are MDHEN and SYDVKM. The CDR3 sequence is 15 residues long. Trimming stripped 5 bases from V and 6 bases from J, with 19 bases between. CDR3 nucleotides: TGTGCCAGCAGTCTATCCTGGGGCAGGGCGTCTGAAGCTTTCTTT. It yields the protein CASSLSWGRASEAFF.

This sequence joins TRBV21-1 and TRBJ2-7; TRBD2 is taken as the D call from the table, unchecked against the DNA. TRBV21-1 is reported as a pseudogene. The CDR3 loop spans 14 amino acids. CDR3 DNA sequence: TGTGCCAGCAGCAAAGACGGTCTCTACTACGAGCAGTACTTC. Amino acids: CASSKDGLYYEQYF.

There are a few counts of this clone. This chain joins TRBV5-1 and TRBJ1-1; perhaps TRBD1 as D (5 bases). Trimming left V 1 base short and J 5 bases short, with 12 bases between. The CDR3 is 14 amino acids. CDR1 and CDR2 (germline): SGHRS, YFSETQ. The CDR3 spells CASSLTTRGTEAFF. CDR3 nucleotides: TGCGCCAGCAGCTTGACTACTAGGGGTACTGAAGCTTTCTTT.